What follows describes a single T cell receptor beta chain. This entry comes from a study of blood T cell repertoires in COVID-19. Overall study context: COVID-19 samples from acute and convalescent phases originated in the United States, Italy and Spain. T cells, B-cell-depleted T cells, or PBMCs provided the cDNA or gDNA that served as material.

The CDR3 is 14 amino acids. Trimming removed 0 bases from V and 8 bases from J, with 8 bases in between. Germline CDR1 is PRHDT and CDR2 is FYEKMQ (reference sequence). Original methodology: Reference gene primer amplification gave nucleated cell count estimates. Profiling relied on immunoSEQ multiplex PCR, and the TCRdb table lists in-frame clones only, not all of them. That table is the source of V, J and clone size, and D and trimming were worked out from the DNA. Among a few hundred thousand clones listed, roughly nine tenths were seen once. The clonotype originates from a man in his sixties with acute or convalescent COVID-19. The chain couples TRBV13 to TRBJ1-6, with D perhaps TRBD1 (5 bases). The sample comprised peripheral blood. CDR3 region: CASSLGMTDSPLHF. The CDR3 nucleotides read TGTGCCAGCAGCTTAGGGATGACAGATTCACCCCTCCACTTT.